The sequence of this T cell receptor (beta chain) was determined in a study of cytomegalovirus exposure and HLA in healthy donors. The germline V gene has CDR1 SGHRS and CDR2 YFSETQ. The CDR3 runs 13 residues. V lost 2 bases, J lost 7 bases, and 12 bases lay in between. The PCR had 60 Vbeta and 13 Jbeta primers. Measured with immunoSEQ multiplex PCR; TCRdb has only the in-frame clones, and not every one. This table holds more than 95,000 clones, over 60% found once. Study findings and constraints: The study dropped some indistinguishable V segments, TRBV6-2 and TRBV6-3 among them. For cytomegalovirus status, the classifier reportedly gave diagnoses with high specificity and sensitivity. For most TCR sequences rarity was the rule, although some public TCRs occurred in many donors.

Note on this clone: The target antigen is unknown.

The rearrangement uses TRBV5-1 and TRBJ1-2; TRBD1 might be the D (5 bases). The sequenced material came from PBMCs. The TCR was taken from a man aged 25-45 years in good health and CMV-seropositive. The CDR3: CASSLQDEVGYTF. Written as DNA, the CDR3 is TGCGCCAGCAGCTTACAGGACGAGGTTGGCTACACCTTC.